This is a list of T cell receptor beta chains from one sample in a study of blood T cell repertoires in COVID-19. Clones were sequenced by immunoSEQ multiplex PCR, and TCRdb holds only the in-frame ones, with some missing. The repertoire has a few hundred thousand clones, around 86% of them found once; the top ten carry approximately 13%. Sequenced input: peripheral blood. All receptors come from a man older than 75 with acute or convalescent COVID-19. CDR3s include the opening cysteine and the closing phenylalanine or tryptophan. A D gene is named only where the DNA matches it firmly. Clone size, where shown, is once, few, many, or a class for clones that have expanded.

V	J	size	D	DNA	CDR3
TRBV25-1	TRBJ2-3	.	.	TGTGCCAGCAGTGACAGGATTAGTCTTAGCACAGATACGCAGTATTTT	CASSDRISLSTDTQYF
TRBV20-1	TRBJ1-2	.	TRBD1	TGCAGTCCGACAGGGTTGGTTGGCTACACCTTC	CSPTGLVGYTF
TRBV6-1	TRBJ1-2	.	.	TGTGCCAGCAGTGAAGCGCCCCAGGGGTTCGGGGGCTACACCTTC	CASSEAPQGFGGYTF
TRBV5-4	TRBJ2-1	.	.	TGTGCCAGCAGCTTAGGAGGGAGCGCCTACAATGAGCAGTTCTTC	CASSLGGSAYNEQFF
TRBV9	TRBJ1-4	.	.	TGTGCCAGCAGCCCCGGTCGGGTTGAAAAACTGTTTTTT	CASSPGRVEKLFF
TRBV28	TRBJ2-1	.	TRBD1	TGTGCCAGCAGTCTACCGGGACAGGGCTTGTTCTTC	CASSLPGQGLFF
TRBV28	TRBJ2-7	.	.	TGTGCCAGCAGCCAACCGGGGACTCCCTACGAGCAGTACTTC	CASSQPGTPYEQYF
TRBV29-1	TRBJ2-7	.	.	TGCAGCGTTGAAAAAGGGGTAGGATACGAGCAGTACTTC	CSVEKGVGYEQYF
TRBV6-5	TRBJ1-2	.	.	TGTGCCAGCAGTTCCTCCTCTATCTTAAATGGCTACACCTTC	CASSSSSILNGYTF
TRBV11-3	TRBJ2-2	once	.	TGTGCCAGCAGCTTAAATCTGAACACCGGGGAGCTGTTTTTT	CASSLNLNTGELFF
TRBV6-1	TRBJ1-2	few	.	TGTGCCAGCAGTGAAGCGCCTTGGTTTCGAAGAGGGTGGGGTGGCTACACCTTC	CASSEAPWFRRGWGGYTF
TRBV9	TRBJ1-4	.	.	TGTGCCAGCAGCGTAGGCGGGGGTCGGACTAATGAAAAACTGTTTTTT	CASSVGGGRTNEKLFF
TRBV5-6	TRBJ2-7	once	.	TGTGCCAGCAGCTTCGCACCGACTACCTCCTACGAGCAGTACTTC	CASSFAPTTSYEQYF
TRBV5-1	TRBJ1-4	.	.	TGCGCCAGCAGCGCCGGAGGGGAGTATGAAAAACTGTTTTTT	CASSAGGEYEKLFF
TRBV7-7	TRBJ2-1	.	TRBD2	TGTGCTAGCAGCTCAGGACTAGCGGGAGTTGGTGAGCAGTTCTTC	CASSSGLAGVGEQFF
TRBV27	TRBJ2-7	once	TRBD2	TGTGCCAGCATGACTAGCGGGGGATACGAGCAGTACTTC	CASMTSGGYEQYF
TRBV28	TRBJ1-1	.	TRBD1	TGTGCCAGCAGTTTATCCCGGACAGGGCGCACTGAAGCTTTCTTT	CASSLSRTGRTEAFF
TRBV6-5	TRBJ2-2	.	.	TGTGCCAGCAGTTACTCGCAGAGGGCCACCGGGGAGCTGTTTTTT	CASSYSQRATGELFF
TRBV2	TRBJ2-3	.	.	TGTGCCAGCACCCAGACAGATACGCAGTATTTT	CASTQTDTQYF
TRBV28	TRBJ2-2	once	.	TGTGCCAATCAAAAAAGGGGCACCGGGGAGCTGTTTTTT	CANQKRGTGELFF
TRBV6-1	TRBJ1-5	.	TRBD1	TGTGCCAGCAGTGAGGGACAGGGCGGTCAGCCCCAGCATTTT	CASSEGQGGQPQHF
TRBV5-1	TRBJ1-1	.	TRBD1	TGCGCCAGCACCAGGGGGGACACTGAAGCTTTCTTT	CASTRGDTEAFF
TRBV9	TRBJ2-5	.	TRBD1	TGTGCCAGCAGCGAGACAGGGAGAGAGACCCAGTACTTC	CASSETGRETQYF
TRBV19	TRBJ2-3	once	TRBD2	TGTGCCAGTAGGCCGGGGGGTGCCAGCACAGATACGCAGTATTTT	CASRPGGASTDTQYF
TRBV28	TRBJ1-2	.	TRBD1	TGTGCCAGCAGTGAAGGGACAGGGTATGGCTACACCTTC	CASSEGTGYGYTF
TRBV5-1	TRBJ1-2	.	.	TGCGCCAGCAGCTTGTCAGATAACTATGGCTACACCTTC	CASSLSDNYGYTF
TRBV11-3	TRBJ2-3	once	TRBD2	TGTGCCAGCAGCTTAGGGGAGGGACCTTTTATCACAGATACGCAGTATTTT	CASSLGEGPFITDTQYF
TRBV19	TRBJ2-2	.	TRBD1	TGTGCCAGTAGTATCCGACAGGGCTACACCGGGGAGCTGTTTTTT	CASSIRQGYTGELFF
TRBV18	TRBJ2-7	.	.	TGTGCCAGCTCACCACCAGGGGCCCACGACTACGAGCAGTACTTC	CASSPPGAHDYEQYF
TRBV11-2	TRBJ2-3	.	TRBD2	TGTGCCAGCAGCTTGGCCGGGACTAGCGGGGGTCTGGCGCAGTATTTT	CASSLAGTSGGLAQYF
TRBV6-2/TRBV6-3	TRBJ1-4	.	.	TGTGCCAGCAGTTACTCGTGGGGGCCAACTAATGAAAAACTGTTTTTT	CASSYSWGPTNEKLFF
TRBV28	TRBJ2-1	.	TRBD1	TGTGCCAGCAGAACAGGGGGGTCCTACAATGAGCAGTTCTTC	CASRTGGSYNEQFF
TRBV5-8	TRBJ2-7	.	.	TGTGCCAGCAGCCCCCGGGGCTCCTACGAGCAGTACTTC	CASSPRGSYEQYF
TRBV6-4	TRBJ2-3	.	TRBD2	TGTGCCAGCAGTTTATCACCCAGCGGGGATAGTGGAGATACGCAGTATTTT	CASSLSPSGDSGDTQYF
TRBV28	TRBJ1-6	.	.	TGTGCCGCCGGTACCGTGCGGGGCAGTCGTTATTCACCCCTCCACTTT	CAAGTVRGSRYSPLHF
TRBV2	TRBJ1-3	.	.	TGTGCCAGCAGTGACCCGAGCACTGGAAACACCATATATTTT	CASSDPSTGNTIYF
TRBV9	TRBJ2-1	.	TRBD2	TGTGCCAGCAGCCCCCTCGCGGGGGGCCCTATTGAGCAGTTCTTC	CASSPLAGGPIEQFF
TRBV19	TRBJ1-5	.	.	TGTGCCAGTAGTACCCGACAGAGCAATCAGCCCCAGCATTTT	CASSTRQSNQPQHF
TRBV19	TRBJ1-1	.	TRBD1	TGTGCCAGTAGCGGAAGGGGGCAGAACACTGAAGCTTTCTTT	CASSGRGQNTEAFF
TRBV10-1	TRBJ1-6	.	.	TGCGCCAGCAGCAGCGATCGACAGGCCAGGGGTTCACCCCTCCACTTT	CASSSDRQARGSPLHF
TRBV19	TRBJ1-6	.	.	TGTGCCAGTAGTATCGACGGGCGAGCAGGGGCCCTCCACTTT	CASSIDGRAGALHF
TRBV5-1	TRBJ2-1	.	TRBD2	TGCGCCAGCAGCCGTGCCGGGAGGCAGAATGAGCAGTTCTTC	CASSRAGRQNEQFF
TRBV9	TRBJ2-1	.	TRBD2	TGTGCCAGCAGCGTAGGGACTAGCGGGAGGGCCAGTAATGAGCAGTTCTTC	CASSVGTSGRASNEQFF
TRBV2	TRBJ1-2	.	.	TGTGCCAGCGCCCACAGGGATGGCTACACCTTC	CASAHRDGYTF
TRBV2	TRBJ1-5	.	.	TGTGCCAGCAGTGGGCTAGGAGGGAGAAATCAGCCCCAGCATTTT	CASSGLGGRNQPQHF
TRBV7-7	TRBJ2-1	.	TRBD2	TGTGCTAGCAGCCCCGGGACTAGCGGTTACAATGAGCAGTTCTTC	CASSPGTSGYNEQFF
TRBV19	TRBJ2-7	.	TRBD1	TGTGCCAGTAGTATGGGACAGGGCTCCTACGAGCAGTACTTC	CASSMGQGSYEQYF
TRBV18	TRBJ1-1	.	.	TGTGCCAGCTCACCACGGGGAGGCACTGAAGCTTTCTTT	CASSPRGGTEAFF
TRBV23-1	TRBJ2-1	.	TRBD1	TGCGCCAGCAGTCAATCAGGAGACAGGGCTATTCCGAGCTCCTACAATGAGCAGTTCTTC	CASSQSGDRAIPSSYNEQFF
TRBV4-1	TRBJ2-6	.	.	TGCGCCAGCAGCCAAGAGGGAAGGGGCGCGAGAGGGGCCAACGTCCTGACTTTC	CASSQEGRGARGANVLTF
TRBV10-3	TRBJ2-7	.	TRBD2	TGTGCCATCAGTCGGGGACTAGCGGGTACCGAGCAGTACTTC	CAISRGLAGTEQYF
TRBV7-8	TRBJ1-6	once	.	TGTGCCCTTCGACAGGCAAATAATTCACCCCTCCACTTT	CALRQANNSPLHF
TRBV6-6	TRBJ2-7	.	.	TGTGCCAGCACCCCCTCGGGGAGTAAGAACGAGCAGTACTTC	CASTPSGSKNEQYF
TRBV19	TRBJ1-1	.	TRBD1	TGTGCCAGTAGTTCCGAAACAGGGGGCTTGAACACTGAAGCTTTCTTT	CASSSETGGLNTEAFF
TRBV5-8	TRBJ1-5	.	.	TGTGCCAGCAGCCGAAACAGGGTACAGCCCCAGCATTTT	CASSRNRVQPQHF
TRBV10-3	TRBJ1-3	once	.	TGTGCCATCAGTGAAAGAGTCCGCGGGTCTCTTGAAAACACCATATATTTT	CAISERVRGSLENTIYF
TRBV7-9	TRBJ2-1	.	TRBD2	TGTGCCAGCAACCTACTAGCGGGAGAGGATGAGCAGTTCTTC	CASNLLAGEDEQFF
TRBV6-6	TRBJ2-2	.	.	TGTGCCAGCAGTCCCACTCGGACGGGAAACGGGGAGCTGTTTTTT	CASSPTRTGNGELFF
TRBV7-8	TRBJ2-7	.	TRBD2	TGTGCCAGCACCCGACTAGCTCTAGAGCAGTACTTC	CASTRLALEQYF
TRBV7-9	TRBJ1-5	.	.	TGTGCCAGCAGCTTAGCGACCCGAGGACAGCCCCAGCATTTT	CASSLATRGQPQHF